This T cell receptor beta chain was captured in a study of blood T cell repertoires in COVID-19. The authors' processing: Nucleated cell counts were estimated from reference gene primer amplification. Measured with immunoSEQ multiplex PCR; TCRdb has only the in-frame clones, and not every one. V and J calls and clone size are copied from that table; D and trimming were computed from the DNA. The sample lists roughly 280,000 clones; under 95% were seen once. V dropped 8 bases and J dropped 1 base, with 11 bases sitting between them. The germline gives CDR1 MNHEY, CDR2 SVGAGI. The CDR3 is 13 residues long.

The rearrangement links TRBV6-5 to TRBJ1-1; D is unclear. The sequenced sample consisted of PBMCs or T cells enriched from blood (not recorded which). This sequence was found in a man between 40 and 49 years old who had been exposed to COVID-19. CDR3 region: CASRNPGNTEAFF. In DNA, the CDR3 is TGTGCCAGCCGGAATCCAGGGAACACTGAAGCTTTCTTT.